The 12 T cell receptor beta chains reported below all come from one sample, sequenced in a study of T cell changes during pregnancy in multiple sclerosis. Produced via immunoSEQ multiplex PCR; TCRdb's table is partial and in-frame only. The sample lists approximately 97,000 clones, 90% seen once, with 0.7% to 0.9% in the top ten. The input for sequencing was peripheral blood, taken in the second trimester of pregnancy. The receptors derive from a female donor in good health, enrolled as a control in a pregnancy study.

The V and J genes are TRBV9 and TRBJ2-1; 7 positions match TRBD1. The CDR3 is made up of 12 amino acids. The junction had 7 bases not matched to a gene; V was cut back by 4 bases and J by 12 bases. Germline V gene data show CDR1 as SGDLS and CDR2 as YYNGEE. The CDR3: CASSMLQGTQFF. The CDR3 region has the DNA TGTGCCAGCAGCATGCTACAGGGGACGCAGTTCTTC.

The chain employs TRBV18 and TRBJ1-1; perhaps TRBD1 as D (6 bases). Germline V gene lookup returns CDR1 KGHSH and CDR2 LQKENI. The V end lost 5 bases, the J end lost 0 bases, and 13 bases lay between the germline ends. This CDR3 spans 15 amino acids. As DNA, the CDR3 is TGTGCCAGCTCAGAGAGACAGGACTTGAACACTGAAGCTTTCTTT. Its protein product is CASSERQDLNTEAFF.

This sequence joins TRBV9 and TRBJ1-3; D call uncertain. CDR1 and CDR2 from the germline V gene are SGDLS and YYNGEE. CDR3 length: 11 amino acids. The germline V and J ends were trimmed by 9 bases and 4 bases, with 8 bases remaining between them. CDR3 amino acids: CATPEGNTIYF. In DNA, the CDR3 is TGTGCCACCCCCGAGGGAAACACCATATATTTT.

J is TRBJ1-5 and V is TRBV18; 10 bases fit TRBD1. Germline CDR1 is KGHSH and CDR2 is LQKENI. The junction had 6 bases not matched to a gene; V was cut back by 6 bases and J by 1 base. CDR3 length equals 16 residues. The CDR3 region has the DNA TGTGCCAGCTCGTGGACAGGGGGACGGAGCAATCAGCCCCAGCATTTT. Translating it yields CASSWTGGRSNQPQHF.

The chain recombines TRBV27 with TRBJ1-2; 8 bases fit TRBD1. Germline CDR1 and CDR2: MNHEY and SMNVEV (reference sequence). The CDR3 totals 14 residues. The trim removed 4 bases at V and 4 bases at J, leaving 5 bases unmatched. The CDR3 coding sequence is TGTGCCAGCAGTTCAGGACAGGGCACCTATGGCTACACCTTC. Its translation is CASSSGQGTYGYTF.

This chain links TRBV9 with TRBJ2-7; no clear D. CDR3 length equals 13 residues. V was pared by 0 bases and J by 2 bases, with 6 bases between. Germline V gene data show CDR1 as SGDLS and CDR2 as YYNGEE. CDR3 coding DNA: TGTGCCAGCAGCGTAGCCCCGGCCTACGAGCAGTACTTC. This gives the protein CASSVAPAYEQYF.

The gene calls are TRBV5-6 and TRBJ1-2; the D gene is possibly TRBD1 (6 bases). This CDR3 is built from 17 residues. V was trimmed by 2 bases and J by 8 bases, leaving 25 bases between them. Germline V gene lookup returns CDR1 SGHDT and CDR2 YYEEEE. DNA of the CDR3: TGTGCCAGCAGCTTCGAGCTTCCGGACAGTCCCAGGAGGGGCTACACCTTC. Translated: CASSFELPDSPRRGYTF.

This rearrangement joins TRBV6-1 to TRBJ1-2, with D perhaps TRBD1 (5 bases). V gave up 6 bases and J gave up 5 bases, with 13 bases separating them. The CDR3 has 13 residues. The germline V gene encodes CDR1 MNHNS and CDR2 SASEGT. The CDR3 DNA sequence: TGTGCCAGCAGCGCGGGAGGGGTATATGGCTACACCTTC. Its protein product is CASSAGGVYGYTF.

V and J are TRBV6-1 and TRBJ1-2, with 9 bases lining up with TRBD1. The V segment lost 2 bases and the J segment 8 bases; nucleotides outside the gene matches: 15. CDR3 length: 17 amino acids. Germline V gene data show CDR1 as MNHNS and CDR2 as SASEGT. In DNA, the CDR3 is TGTGCCAGCAGTGAAATCTTCGGAGGACAGGGGATAAGGGGCTACACCTTC. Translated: CASSEIFGGQGIRGYTF.

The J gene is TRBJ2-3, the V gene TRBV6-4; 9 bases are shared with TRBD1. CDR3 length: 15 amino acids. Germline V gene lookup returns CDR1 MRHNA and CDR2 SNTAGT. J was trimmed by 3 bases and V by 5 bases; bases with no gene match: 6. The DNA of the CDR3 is TGTGCCAGCAGTCAGGGACAGGGCCAAACAGATACGCAGTATTTT. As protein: CASSQGQGQTDTQYF.

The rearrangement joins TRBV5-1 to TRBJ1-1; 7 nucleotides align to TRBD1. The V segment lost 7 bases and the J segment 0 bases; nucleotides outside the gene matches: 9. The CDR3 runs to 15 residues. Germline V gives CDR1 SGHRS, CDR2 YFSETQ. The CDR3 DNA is TGCGCCAGCGTAGGACAGGCGAACATGAACACTGAAGCTTTCTTT. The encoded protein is CASVGQANMNTEAFF.

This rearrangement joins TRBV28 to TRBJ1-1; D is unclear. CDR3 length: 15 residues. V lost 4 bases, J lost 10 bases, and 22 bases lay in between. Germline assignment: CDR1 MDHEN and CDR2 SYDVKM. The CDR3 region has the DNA TGTGCCAGCAGTTCCCCTACTCCCCTGGTCGGAGGAGCTTTCTTT. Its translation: CASSSPTPLVGGAFF.